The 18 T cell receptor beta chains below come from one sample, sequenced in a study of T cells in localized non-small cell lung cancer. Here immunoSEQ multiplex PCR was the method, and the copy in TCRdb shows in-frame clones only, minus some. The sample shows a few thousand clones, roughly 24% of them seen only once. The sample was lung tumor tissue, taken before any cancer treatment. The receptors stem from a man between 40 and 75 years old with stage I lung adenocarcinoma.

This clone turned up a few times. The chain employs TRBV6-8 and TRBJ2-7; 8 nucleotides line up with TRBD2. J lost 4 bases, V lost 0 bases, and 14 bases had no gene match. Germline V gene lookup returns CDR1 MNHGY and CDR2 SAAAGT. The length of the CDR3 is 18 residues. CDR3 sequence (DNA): TGTGCCAGCAGTTACTCGGTGAGCGGGAGCAATAGGAAGTACGAGCAGTACTTC. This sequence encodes CASSYSVSGSNRKYEQYF.

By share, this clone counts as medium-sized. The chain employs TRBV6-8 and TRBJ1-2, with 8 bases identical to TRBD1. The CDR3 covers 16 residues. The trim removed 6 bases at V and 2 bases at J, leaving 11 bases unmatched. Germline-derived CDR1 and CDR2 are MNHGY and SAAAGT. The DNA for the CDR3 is TGTGCCAGCAGCCCTGTTTCCGGGACAGGAAACTATGGCTACACCTTC. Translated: CASSPVSGTGNYGYTF.

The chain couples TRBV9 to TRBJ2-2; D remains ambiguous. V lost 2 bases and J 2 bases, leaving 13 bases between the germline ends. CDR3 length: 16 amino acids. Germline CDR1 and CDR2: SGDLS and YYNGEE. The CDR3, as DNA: TGTGCCAGCAGCGTGTACAGAGCCCCTAACACCGGGGAGCTGTTTTTT. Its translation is CASSVYRAPNTGELFF.

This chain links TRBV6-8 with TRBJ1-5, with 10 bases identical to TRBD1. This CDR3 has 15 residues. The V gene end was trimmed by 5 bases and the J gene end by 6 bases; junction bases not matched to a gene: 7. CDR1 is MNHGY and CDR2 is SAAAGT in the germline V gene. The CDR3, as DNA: TGTGCCAGCAGTCGACAGGGGGCGGAAGGTCAGCCCCAGCATTTT. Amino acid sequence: CASSRQGAEGQPQHF.

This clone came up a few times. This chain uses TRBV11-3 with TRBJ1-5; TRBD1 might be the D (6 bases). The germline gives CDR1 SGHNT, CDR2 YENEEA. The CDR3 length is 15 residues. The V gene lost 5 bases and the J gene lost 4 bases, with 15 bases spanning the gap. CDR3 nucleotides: TGTGCCAGCAGCGCCCCCGGACAGAGAAATCAGCCCCAGCATTTT. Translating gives CASSAPGQRNQPQHF.

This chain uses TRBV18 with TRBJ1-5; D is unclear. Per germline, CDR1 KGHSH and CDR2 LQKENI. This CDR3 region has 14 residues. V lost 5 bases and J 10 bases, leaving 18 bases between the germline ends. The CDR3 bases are TGTGCCAGCTCAAACTGGGGATCAAACGGCCCCCAGCATTTT. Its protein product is CASSNWGSNGPQHF.

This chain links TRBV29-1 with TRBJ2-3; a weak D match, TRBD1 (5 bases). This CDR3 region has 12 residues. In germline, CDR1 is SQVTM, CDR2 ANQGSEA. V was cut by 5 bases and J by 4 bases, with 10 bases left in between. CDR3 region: CSVSGMSDTQYF. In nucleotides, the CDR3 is TGCAGCGTTTCAGGGATGTCAGATACGCAGTATTTT.

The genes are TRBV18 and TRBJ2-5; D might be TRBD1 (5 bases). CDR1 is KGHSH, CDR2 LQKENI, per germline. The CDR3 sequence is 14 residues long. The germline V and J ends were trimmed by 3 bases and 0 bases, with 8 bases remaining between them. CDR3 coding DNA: TGTGCCAGCTCACCGGGGCAGGACCAAGAGACCCAGTACTTC. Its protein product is CASSPGQDQETQYF.

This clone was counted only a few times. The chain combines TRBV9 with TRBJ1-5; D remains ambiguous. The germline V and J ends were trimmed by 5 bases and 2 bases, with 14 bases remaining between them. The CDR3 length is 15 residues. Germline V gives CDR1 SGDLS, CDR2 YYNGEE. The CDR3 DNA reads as TGTGCCAGCAGTGTGAGGGAGGCGGGCAATCAGCCCCAGCATTTT. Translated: CASSVREAGNQPQHF. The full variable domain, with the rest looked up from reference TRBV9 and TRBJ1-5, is DSGVTQTPKHLITATGQRVTLRCSPRSGDLSVYWYQQSLDQGLQFLIQYYNGEERAKGNILERFSAQQFPDLHSELNLSSLELGDSALYFCASSVREAGNQPQHFGDGTRLSIL.

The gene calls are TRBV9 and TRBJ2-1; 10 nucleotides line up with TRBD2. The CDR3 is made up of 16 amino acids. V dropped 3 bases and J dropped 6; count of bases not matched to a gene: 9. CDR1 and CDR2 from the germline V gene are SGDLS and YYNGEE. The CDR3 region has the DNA TGTGCCAGCAGCGATCGAACTAGCGGGGTCGGCAATGAGCAGTTCTTC. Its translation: CASSDRTSGVGNEQFF.

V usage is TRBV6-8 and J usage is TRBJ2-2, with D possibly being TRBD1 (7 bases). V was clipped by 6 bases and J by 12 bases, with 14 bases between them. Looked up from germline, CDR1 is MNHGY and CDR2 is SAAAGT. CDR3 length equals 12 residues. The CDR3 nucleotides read TGTGCCAGCAGCCAGGACAGGACTAAGCTGTTTTTT. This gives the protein CASSQDRTKLFF.

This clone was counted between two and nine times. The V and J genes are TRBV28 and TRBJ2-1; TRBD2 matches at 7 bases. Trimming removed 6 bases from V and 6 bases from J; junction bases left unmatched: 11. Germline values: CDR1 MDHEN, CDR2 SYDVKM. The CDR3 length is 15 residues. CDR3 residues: CASRRHRLAGNEQFF. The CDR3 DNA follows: TGTGCCAGCAGGCGACATCGACTAGCTGGCAATGAGCAGTTCTTC.

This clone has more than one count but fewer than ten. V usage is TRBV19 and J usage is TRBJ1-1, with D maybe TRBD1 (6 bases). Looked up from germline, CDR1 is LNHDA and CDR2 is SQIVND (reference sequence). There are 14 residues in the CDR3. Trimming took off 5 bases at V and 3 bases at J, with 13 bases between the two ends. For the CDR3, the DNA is TGTGCCAGTAGTGCCGCAGGGGTCGACACTGAAGCTTTCTTT. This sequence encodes CASSAAGVDTEAFF. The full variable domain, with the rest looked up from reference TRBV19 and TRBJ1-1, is DGGITQSPKYLFRKEGQNVTLSCEQNLNHDAMYWYRQDPGQGLRLIYYSQIVNDFQKGDIAEGYSVSREKKESFPLTVTSAQKNPTAFYLCASSAAGVDTEAFFGQGTRLTVV.

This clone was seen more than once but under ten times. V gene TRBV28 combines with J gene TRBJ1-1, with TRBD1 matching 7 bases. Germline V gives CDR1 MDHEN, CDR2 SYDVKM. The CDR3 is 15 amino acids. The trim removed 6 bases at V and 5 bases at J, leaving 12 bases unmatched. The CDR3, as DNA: TGTGCCAGCAGGTTAGGGGGCAGCTCCGGGACTGAAGCTTTCTTT. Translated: CASRLGGSSGTEAFF.

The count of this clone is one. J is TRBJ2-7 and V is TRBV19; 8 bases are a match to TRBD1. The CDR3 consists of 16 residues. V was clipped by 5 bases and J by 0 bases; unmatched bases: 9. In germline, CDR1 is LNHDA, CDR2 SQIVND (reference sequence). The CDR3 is CASSPTGTGFSYEQYF. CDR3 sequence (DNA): TGTGCCAGTAGTCCAACCGGGACAGGTTTCTCCTACGAGCAGTACTTC.

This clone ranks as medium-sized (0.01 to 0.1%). CDR3 region: CATSRDTAGPWYNEQFF. CDR3 DNA: TGTGCCACCAGCAGAGATACGGCAGGCCCCTGGTACAATGAGCAGTTCTTC. The V gene is TRBV15, the J gene TRBJ2-1; D is ambiguous. This CDR3 has 17 residues. Trimming cost V 0 bases and J 4 bases, with 16 bases left between them. Germline CDR1 LNHNV, CDR2 YYDKDF (reference sequence). The full variable domain, completed using reference TRBV15 and TRBJ2-1, is DAMVIQNPRYQVTQFGKPVTLSCSQTLNHNVMYWYQQKSSQAPKLLFHYYDKDFNNEADTPDNFQSRRPNTSFCFLDIRSPGLGDTAMYLCATSRDTAGPWYNEQFFGPGTRLTVL.

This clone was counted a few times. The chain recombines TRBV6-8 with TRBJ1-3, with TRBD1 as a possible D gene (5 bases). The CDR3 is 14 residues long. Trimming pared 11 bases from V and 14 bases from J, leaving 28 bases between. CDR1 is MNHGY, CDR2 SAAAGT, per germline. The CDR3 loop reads CAASTQGTLGFLYF. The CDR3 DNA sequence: TGTGCCGCCTCTACGCAGGGTACTTTGGGTTTCCTATATTTT.

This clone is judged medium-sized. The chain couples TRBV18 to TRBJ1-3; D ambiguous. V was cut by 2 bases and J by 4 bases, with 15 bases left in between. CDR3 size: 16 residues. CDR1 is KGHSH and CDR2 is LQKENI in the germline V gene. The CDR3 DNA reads TGTGCCAGCTCACCATTGGACGGCCTGGTGGGAAACACCATATATTTT. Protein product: CASSPLDGLVGNTIYF.